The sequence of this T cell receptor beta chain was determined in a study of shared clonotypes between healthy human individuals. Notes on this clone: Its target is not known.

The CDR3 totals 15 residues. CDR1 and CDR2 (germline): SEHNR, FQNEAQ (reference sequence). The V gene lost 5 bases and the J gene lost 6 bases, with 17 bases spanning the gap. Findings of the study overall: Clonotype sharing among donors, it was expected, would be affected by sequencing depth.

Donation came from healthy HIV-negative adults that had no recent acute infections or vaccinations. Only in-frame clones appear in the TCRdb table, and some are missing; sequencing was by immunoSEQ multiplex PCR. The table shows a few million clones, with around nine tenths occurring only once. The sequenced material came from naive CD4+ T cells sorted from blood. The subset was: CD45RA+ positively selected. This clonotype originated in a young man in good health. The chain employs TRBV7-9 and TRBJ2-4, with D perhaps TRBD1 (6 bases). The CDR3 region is CASSPDLGAGNIQYF. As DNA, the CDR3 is TGTGCCAGCAGCCCCGACTTGGGGGCCGGAAACATTCAGTACTTC.